What follows is one T cell receptor (beta chain) and its context. Its antigen is currently unknown. During its preparation, the TCRbeta library received unique molecular identifiers. TCRdb reprocessed the PCR reads via MiXCR and lists one record per CDR3 protein. The table shows over 150,000 distinct CDR3 sequences, with roughly 11% occurring only once. The record originates from a study of T-cell reconstitution after alpha-beta-depleted transplantation in children. Broader study findings: In some patients, recipient T cells and intrathymic progenitors surviving conditioning explained high day-60 diversity. Fresh T-cell production supplied most of the T-cell counts and diversity seen one year after transplant.

The germline gives CDR1 SGHNT, CDR2 YYREEE (reference sequence). J gave up 9 bases and V 4 bases, and 9 bases lay outside the gene matches. The CDR3 runs to 15 residues. The sample here was PBMCs, taken before TCRalphabeta/CD19-depleted stem cell transplant. The sequence came from a boy aged 2 to 10 with acute myeloid leukemia, due to receive a stem cell transplant. The rearrangement links TRBV5-4 to TRBJ1-6, with 8 bases matching TRBD1. For the CDR3, the DNA is TGTGCCAGCAGCGATCCGGACAGGGTGGGTTCACCCCTCCACTTT. Translating it yields CASSDPDRVGSPLHF.